The T cell receptor (beta chain) under discussion was sequenced for a study of cytomegalovirus exposure and HLA in healthy donors (dated by TCRdb to about 2017). The study in broad terms: An earlier analysis of about 530 of the donors reported about 280 Gb of sequence data and 117 million unique TCR beta sequences obtained from about 200 million T cells. Roughly 290 gigabases of sequencing data and tens of millions of unique TCR sequences made up an early release that covered several hundred HLA-typed donors. Of the roughly 400 genotyped donors, approximately 80% fell in the genetic ancestry cluster associated with self-reported Caucasian donors. The study aimed to test whether signatures of past pathogen exposure could be identified by cataloging public T cell receptors. The study used immunosequencing to profile the T cell repertoires of approximately 690 subjects and linked those repertoires to cytomegalovirus serostatus. Along with the approximately 700-subject first cohort, a separate validation cohort of 120 different subjects was used. To predict cytomegalovirus infection status, the study combined high-throughput TCR immunosequencing, statistical association of individual TCRs with disease status, and machine learning. In a later analysis, previously published TCR beta repertoires from several hundred donors were re-analyzed and high-resolution HLA genotyping was added so that TCR occurrence patterns could be studied. The later analysis used no new phenotypic data to find candidate immune exposures, relying instead on TCR beta sequences and their occurrence across donors. An earlier analysis of 587 of the donors used high-throughput TCR beta sequencing to judge whether each TCR beta V gene segment behaved as functional or pseudogenic. Alongside the repertoire data, information on donor age, sex, ethnicity and CMV serostatus was compiled. A later genetic analysis used genome-wide SNP genotypes for about three fifths of the roughly 700 donors, treating that subset as a discovery cohort. All discovery cohort repertoires had been generated on a single sequencing platform. Class I and class II HLA loci were covered by the typing at four-digit resolution. Typing coverage differed by locus: A, B, C, DRB1 and DQB1 were typed in about 629-640 donors, DQA1 in about 500, DPA1 in 606, and DPB1 in 400 to 490. Four to six DR-DQ haplotypes were handled as single units for association and clustering, since linkage in the cohort was strong. Among 398 genotyped donors of the cohort, an average of approximately 240,000 unique TCR beta nucleotide sequences was sequenced per donor, of which approximately 19% were non-productive. Broader findings and caveats from the paper: When HLA alleles, especially DR and DQ, strongly co-occurred, TCR associations were difficult to assign to individual alleles. In a later analysis, TCR association rates were found to vary across HLA loci, with the most associated TCRs seen for DRB1 alleles and the fewest for HLA-C alleles. V-gene and J-gene trimming of TCR beta chains was associated with a missense DCLRE1C variant in a later genetic analysis, and the association was replicated in an independent cohort. Immune exposure information for the cohort was limited to CMV serostatus. The classifier was reported to diagnose cytomegalovirus status with high specificity and sensitivity in both the original cohort and the validation cohort. Broadly in line with IMGT annotations, most TCR beta V segments showed up in productive rearrangements about 90% or about 30% of the time in an earlier analysis of approximately 640 of the donors. Compared with equally common non-associated chains, HLA-associated TCR beta chains in a later analysis were more clonally expanded and had lower generation probabilities. A further reported finding was that TCR beta sequences accurately predicted the HLA-A and HLA-B alleles for most subjects in the first cohort. In vitro tests confirmed that a few of the cytomegalovirus-associated TCR beta chains recognize cytomegalovirus antigens. The sequencing pipeline was judged likely to have produced a cluster of highly shared sequence variants as a technical artifact. Most TCR sequences were seen in very few donors, while some public TCRs were found in many individuals. A later analysis associated 16,951 TCR beta sequences with specific HLA alleles at a false discovery rate of 0.05. A later genetic analysis reported fewer N-insertions in productive TCRs among donors in an Asian-associated ancestry cluster than the approximately 670-donor mean. Because HLA typing was unavailable for some donors at each locus, only the typed subset was used in association tests. This cohort had only TCR beta chains sequenced, and the lack of alpha or paired-chain data limited which features could be detected. The authors suggested that the approach could potentially be extended to other disease states and immunological phenotypes. Sequencing depth was assumed to be roughly uniform across donors in the presence/absence analyses, though that assumption may not hold. According to a later analysis, most CMV-associated TCR beta chains appeared to be HLA-restricted, and the HLA associations seemed to be driven largely by CMV exposure. A total of about 150 TCR beta chains were listed by the study as associated with cytomegalovirus. Several of the top co-occurrence clusters appeared to be linked to parvovirus B19, influenza, CMV and Epstein-Barr virus, according to a later analysis. Because counts were too low, more than 15 rarely observed V segments, including chromosome 9 orphons, were excluded from the earlier analysis of around 640 of the donors. Correlated functional status among segregating V segments might reflect linkage disequilibrium, but an unknown experimental factor could not be ruled out. Some IMGT-functional V segments, including TRBV6-2 and TRBV6-3, could not be told apart with the 87-base-pair reads, so those segments were excluded.

The cohort consisted of hundreds of healthy bone marrow donors. At the time of sampling, all cohort members were nominally healthy, though unrecorded immune exposures were likely present. CMV serostatus was recorded as positive for 289 and negative for about 50% of the 666 cohort members, whereas no CMV serostatus was recorded for the donor in question. Each donor provided a peripheral blood sample, and peripheral blood mononuclear cells were used for TCR beta sequencing. The Qiagen DNeasy Blood Extraction Kit was used to extract genomic DNA from the blood cell samples. Libraries were made using the immunoSEQ multiplex PCR assay. For the multiplex PCR, a mixture combining 60 forward primers for TCR Vbeta segments and 13 reverse primers for TCR Jbeta segments was used. The CDR3 region of rearranged TCR beta genes was amplified from genomic DNA by a multiplex PCR assay. Amplified TCR beta libraries were sequenced as 87-base-pair reads on the Illumina HiSeq System. The authors' analysis ran thus. A later analysis tallied 75 million to 85 million unique TCR beta chains across the 666 repertoires, and around 9.9 million of those chains were shared by two or more donors. Raw reads were error-corrected and collapsed into unique sequences with a nearest-neighbor algorithm that merged closely related sequences to remove PCR and sequencing errors. CDR3 sequences were aligned to IMGT reference sequences to assign V, D and J gene segments. For a sequence to be retained, at least a six-nucleotide match to both a V gene segment and a J gene segment was required. Rearrangements were classified as productive when the CDR3 lacked stop codons and remained in frame with V and J, and all other rearrangements were classified as non-productive. CDR3 was defined according to IMGT convention as the region running from the second conserved V-encoded cysteine to the conserved J-encoded phenylalanine. In an earlier analysis of around 600 of the donors, sequences lacking an unambiguous match to a single V gene segment were excluded. In an earlier analysis of around 590 of the donors, a V segment was called functional when productive rearrangements were above 56.7%, and segregating when the standard deviation between donors exceeded 5%. A statistical classification framework was built to diagnose cytomegalovirus status from the catalog of TCR beta chain sequences. V and J gene assignment, in a later analysis, came from comparing TCR nucleotide sequences with IMGT/GENE-DB human TR gene sequences. A later analysis assigned CDR3 sequences and most-parsimonious VDJ recombination scenarios with the TCRdist pipeline. In a later analysis, every TCR beta chain was defined by the combination of its CDR3 amino acid sequence and its V-gene family, and reads without a unique V-gene family were dropped. To address suspected cross-contamination and a sequencing artifact, a later analysis removed around 590 highly shared, low-generation-probability nucleotide sequences. In a later analysis, a clonal expansion index was calculated for each public chain from normalized within-repertoire ranks of inferred template counts. A later analysis computed generation probabilities with a VDJ recombination model fitted to out-of-frame rearrangements, and checked the results against IGoR. Hypergeometric tests were used in a later analysis to score TCR-TCR, TCR-HLA and TCR-CMV co-occurrence, with a repertoire-size bias correction applied to the TCR pairs. False discovery rates were estimated in a later analysis by permuting HLA or CMV assignments 20 times. In a later analysis, co-occurring TCRs were grouped using DBSCAN, with TCRdist sequence similarity added in when clustering inside HLA-allele-positive subsets. Co-occurrence clustering excluded repertoires with fewer than 30,000 or more than 120,000 public chains, plus five with anomalous nucleotide sharing. Imported from immuneACCESS, the table was reduced by TCRdb to in-frame sequences with V and J called. These copies leave out some clones; in studies compared against another copy, an unresolved V gene accounts for under half, and the cause of the remainder is not known. That table supplies the V and J calls and clone size; D and trimming were determined from the DNA. This sample gives around 150,000 clones in total; around 75% of them show up just once. Clones ranked in the top ten supply under 4% of the sample.

The CDR3, cysteine through phenylalanine, is 15 amino acids long. Only the CDR3 DNA is retained, 45 bases long and in frame from the first base. As encoded in the germline V gene, CDR1 is MNHEY while CDR2 is SVGAGI. At the junction V is shortened by 4 bases and J by 1 base; bases outside the gene matches: 5. This clone came up a few times. There is no known antigen for this receptor. There are no base qualities to consult, and no much larger clone falls within one base. What was sequenced was PBMCs. The chain is encoded by TRBV6-5 joined to TRBJ1-1, and 8 junctional nucleotides match TRBD1. The sequence came from a human donor in good health. The CDR3 region has the sequence CASSSSGTGNTEAFF. The nucleotides read TGTGCCAGCAGTTCATCCGGGACAGGGAACACTGAAGCTTTCTTT.